This T cell receptor (beta chain) appears in the sequencing data of a study of cytomegalovirus exposure and HLA in healthy donors. Notes on this clone: Antigen: not known.

The germline V gene has CDR1 SGHVS and CDR2 FQNEAQ. V shed 2 bases and J shed 1 base, with 9 bases lying between them. The CDR3 runs to 15 residues. General study results and limits: A later analysis by the authors found several of the most significant clusters apparently linked to common viral pathogens. At a 0.05 false discovery rate, a later analysis found over 15,000 TCR beta sequences to be associated with HLA alleles.

There were likely unrecorded immune exposures, though donors were nominally healthy when sampled. Primers for the PCR totalled 60 Vbeta and 13 Jbeta. Measured with immunoSEQ multiplex PCR; TCRdb has only the in-frame clones, and not every one. The sample consists of 160,000 or so clones, about three quarters of them appearing once. The V gene is TRBV7-8, the J gene TRBJ1-5; D gene unclear. The sequencing input was PBMCs. This clonotype originated in a woman aged 40 to 50 in good health and CMV-seronegative. Written as DNA, the CDR3 is TGTGCCAGCAGCTTAAAGGGAGGAAGCAATCAGCCCCAGCATTTT. Residues: CASSLKGGSNQPQHF.